The 11 T cell receptor beta chains below come from one sample, sequenced in a study of T cells in Graves' hyperthyroidism and ophthalmopathy. Amplification yielded TCR beta CDR3 regions, with RNA transcripts as the source. Carried out on the TCR CDR3, a first-round RT-PCR used the HTBI primer set. A single record per CDR3 protein comes from TCRdb applying MiXCR to the multiplex PCR reads. The repertoire holds 200,000 to 250,000 distinct CDR3 sequences, with 18% as singletons. The material sequenced was blood. All receptors come from a man aged 40-50 years with Graves' hyperthyroidism.

This clonotype was detected ten times or more. The rearrangement links TRBV20-1 to TRBJ2-1; possibly TRBD2 for D (6 bases). The CDR3 has 14 residues. The V and J ends lost 0 bases and 0 bases respectively, with 6 bases between them. From germline, CDR1 is DFQATT and CDR2 SNEGSKA (reference sequence). CDR3 sequence reads: CSAREGGSYNEQFF. CDR3 bases: TGCAGTGCTAGAGAGGGGGGCTCCTACAATGAGCAGTTCTTC.

This clonotype has ten or more counts. The rearrangement joins TRBV12-3 or TRBV12-4 to TRBJ2-3, with a tentative D call TRBD2 (6 bases). With 5 bases removed from V and 6 bases from J, the gap between germline ends came to 12 bases. This CDR3 comprises 13 residues. Here the CDR3 DNA reads TGTGCCAGCAGTCAGGACTATCTGGATACGCAGTATTTT. Translation gives CASSQDYLDTQYF.

This clonotype showed up many times. This sequence joins TRBV3-1 and TRBJ1-4; D is unresolved. V lost 5 bases to trimming and J lost 8 bases, with 15 bases between them. Looked up from germline, CDR1 is LGHDT and CDR2 is YNNKEL (reference sequence). The CDR3 has 14 amino acids. In nucleotides, the CDR3 is TGTGCCAGCAGCGGTGAACAACGTGGAGAAAAACTGTTTTTT. Translating gives CASSGEQRGEKLFF. Variable domain in full (rest from reference TRBV3-1 and TRBJ1-4): DTAVSQTPKYLVTQMGNDKSIKCEQNLGHDTMYWYKQDSKKFLKIMFSYNNKELIINETVPNRFSPKSPDKAHLNLHINSLELGDSAVYFCASSGEQRGEKLFFGSGTQLSVL.

The chain uses TRBV2 and TRBJ1-1, with 10 bases lining up with TRBD1. CDR1 is SNHLY and CDR2 is FYNNEI in the germline V gene. Unmatched junction bases numbered 1, after V lost 4 bases and J lost 5 bases. The CDR3 contains 13 residues. Here the CDR3 reads CASSVGQGTEAFF. The CDR3 bases are TGTGCCAGCAGTGTGGGACAGGGGACTGAAGCTTTCTTT. Together with reference TRBV2 and TRBJ1-1, the CDR3 gives the full variable domain: EPEVTQTPSHQVTQMGQEVILRCVPISNHLYFYWYRQILGQKVEFLVSFYNNEISEKSEIFDDQFSVERPDGSNFTLKIRSTKLEDSAMYFCASSVGQGTEAFFGQGTRLTVV.

Ten or more counts support this clonotype. V gene TRBV28 combines with J gene TRBJ1-2; D is undetermined. The length of the CDR3 is 14 residues. V was cut by 6 bases and J by 4 bases, with 15 bases left in between. Germline V gene sequence: CDR1 MDHEN, CDR2 SYDVKM. The DNA for the CDR3 is TGTGCCAGCAGCCCTAGCGGTCCCCTCTATGGCTACACCTTC. It encodes CASSPSGPLYGYTF.

The table lists this clonotype with a few counts. The rearrangement uses TRBV6-1 and TRBJ1-5; 9 positions agree with TRBD1. The V and J ends lost 5 bases and 6 bases, in that order; junction bases with no gene match: 2. The germline gives CDR1 MNHNS, CDR2 SASEGT. The CDR3 is 13 residues long. CDR3 bases: TGTGCCAGCAGTACAGGGGGCGGTCAGCCCCAGCATTTT. Protein: CASSTGGGQPQHF.

This clonotype was seen many times. The chain has TRBV3-1 and TRBJ2-1; D gene ambiguous. The CDR3 is made up of 14 amino acids. Germline lookup yields CDR1 LGHDT and CDR2 YNNKEL (reference sequence). V was pared by 0 bases and J by 4 bases, with 7 bases between. The CDR3 sequence: CASSQEGSYNEQFF. CDR3 nucleotide sequence: TGTGCCAGCAGCCAAGAGGGATCTTACAATGAGCAGTTCTTC.

In its sample, this clonotype was seen many times. This sequence joins TRBV20-1 and TRBJ2-3, with 11 positions matching TRBD2. This CDR3 spans 16 amino acids. Germline V lookup: CDR1 DFQATT, CDR2 SNEGSKA (reference sequence). Trimming took 3 bases from V and 1 from J; bases not matched to a gene: 6. CDR3 in amino acids: CSASMLAGGRTDTQYF. The DNA of the CDR3 is TGCAGTGCTAGTATGCTAGCGGGGGGCCGCACAGATACGCAGTATTTT.

The chain has TRBV7-2 and TRBJ1-2; the match to TRBD1 covers 11 bases. Germline assignment: CDR1 SGHTA and CDR2 FQGNSA. The CDR3 extends over 17 amino acids. J gave up 5 bases and V 1 base, and 9 bases lay outside the gene matches. The CDR3 spells CASSLELPGTGGYGYTF. DNA for the CDR3: TGTGCCAGCAGCTTAGAACTCCCCGGGACAGGGGGGTATGGCTACACCTTC.

This chain uses TRBV20-1 with TRBJ2-2; 7 positions match TRBD2. CDR3 length equals 15 residues. With V trimmed by 3 bases and J by 0 bases, 4 bases remained unmatched. The germline V gene encodes CDR1 DFQATT and CDR2 SNEGSKA (reference sequence). CDR3 sequence (DNA): TGCAGTGCTAGGTGGGGGGGTGCGAACACCGGGGAGCTGTTTTTT. This translates into CSARWGGANTGELFF.

This clonotype was seen at least ten times. The chain links TRBV6-2 or TRBV6-3 to TRBJ1-1; D is uncertain. The CDR3 covers 14 residues. Germline CDR1 is MNHEY and CDR2 is SVGEGT. Trimming removed 6 bases from V and 8 bases from J, with 19 bases in between. CDR3 protein: CASSLVPRIREAFF. DNA for the CDR3: TGTGCCAGCAGCTTAGTCCCCCGAATTCGGGAAGCTTTCTTT.